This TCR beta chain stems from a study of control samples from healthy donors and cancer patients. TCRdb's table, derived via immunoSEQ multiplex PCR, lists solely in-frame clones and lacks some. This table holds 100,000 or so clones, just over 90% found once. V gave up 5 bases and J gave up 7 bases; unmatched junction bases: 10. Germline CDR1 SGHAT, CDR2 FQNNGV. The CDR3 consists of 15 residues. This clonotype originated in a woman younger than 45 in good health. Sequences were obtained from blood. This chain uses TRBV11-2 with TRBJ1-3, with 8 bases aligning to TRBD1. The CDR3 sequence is CASSIRQGNWNTIYF. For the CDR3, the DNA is TGTGCCAGCAGCATCCGACAGGGGAATTGGAACACCATATATTTT.